This paragraph reports one TCR beta chain. Its antigen is as yet unknown. This record comes from a study of shared clonotypes between healthy human individuals. Whole-study context: The cohort had a couple of women and a few men, ages 18 to 49.

Germline CDR1 is SGHRS and CDR2 is YFSETQ. Trimming took 0 bases from V and 3 from J, leaving 7 bases between them. The CDR3 runs to 14 residues. Study-wide findings and caveats: The naive CD4 repertoires of several donors were compared, and roughly 5% of clonotypes were shared.

The run depth of the assay was deep. The repertoire was sequenced with immunoSEQ multiplex PCR; TCRdb's copy has only in-frame clones and lacks some. The sample lists approximately 620,000 clones, about 97% occurring once. The study enrolled healthy HIV-negative adults without recent acute infections or vaccinations as donors. The chain couples TRBV5-1 to TRBJ2-1; D uncertain. The source is a woman aged 25 to 45 in good health. The source material was naive CD4+ T cells sorted from blood. Subset defined: CD45RA+ positively selected. The CDR3 DNA is TGCGCCAGCAGCTTGGGGCAGAACTACAATGAGCAGTTCTTC. Encoded protein: CASSLGQNYNEQFF.